The rows below give T cell receptor beta chains drawn from one sample of a study of shared clonotypes between healthy human individuals. The table came from immunoSEQ multiplex PCR; TCRdb's copy has only in-frame clones and leaves some out. Of 800,000 to 1,200,000 clones listed, 75% to 85% are singletons. The sample consisted of memory CD4+ T cells from PBMCs. These TCRs come from a man between 18 and 29 years old in good health. Some clones in this sample may be carry-over from other donors' samples. Each CDR3 is given with its conserved first and last residue. A D gene is named only where the DNA matches it firmly. Size is stated for part of the rows, as once, few or many counts, or as a class when the clone is expanded.

v_gene: TRBV21-1
d_gene: -
abundance: -
j_gene: TRBJ1-5
CDR3aa: CASSRPGVFSNQPQHF
CDR3nt: TGTGCCAGCAGCAGGCCAGGGGTGTTCAGCAATCAGCCCCAGCATTTT

v_gene: TRBV19
d_gene: -
abundance: -
j_gene: TRBJ1-5
CDR3aa: CASSIWEGNQPQHF
CDR3nt: TGTGCCAGTAGTATTTGGGAGGGCAATCAGCCCCAGCATTTT

v_gene: TRBV7-9
d_gene: -
abundance: -
j_gene: TRBJ2-3
CDR3aa: CASKSPDTQYF
CDR3nt: TGTGCCAGCAAGTCCCCAGATACGCAGTATTTT

v_gene: TRBV5-5
d_gene: -
abundance: -
j_gene: TRBJ2-2
CDR3aa: CASSVLDGTGELFF
CDR3nt: TGTGCCAGCAGCGTATTGGATGGAACCGGGGAGCTGTTTTTT

v_gene: TRBV5-4
d_gene: TRBD1
abundance: -
j_gene: TRBJ1-4
CDR3aa: CASSLKGTGQRGEKLFF
CDR3nt: TGTGCCAGCAGCTTAAAGGGGACAGGCCAAAGAGGGGAAAAACTGTTTTTT

v_gene: TRBV11-2
d_gene: TRBD1
abundance: -
j_gene: TRBJ1-4
CDR3aa: CASSAGQLDLQLFF
CDR3nt: TGTGCCAGCAGCGCGGGACAGCTGGATTTGCAACTGTTTTTT

v_gene: TRBV19
d_gene: TRBD2
abundance: -
j_gene: TRBJ2-3
CDR3aa: CASSIVSGRADTQYF
CDR3nt: TGTGCCAGTAGTATAGTTAGCGGGAGGGCAGATACGCAGTATTTT

v_gene: TRBV2
d_gene: -
abundance: -
j_gene: TRBJ2-5
CDR3aa: CASRSADLETQYF
CDR3nt: TGTGCCAGCAGATCCGCGGACCTGGAGACCCAGTACTTC

v_gene: TRBV11-2
d_gene: TRBD2
abundance: -
j_gene: TRBJ2-7
CDR3aa: CASSGKWLAGGLEQYF
CDR3nt: TGTGCCAGCAGTGGAAAATGGCTAGCGGGAGGGCTTGAGCAGTACTTC

v_gene: TRBV25-1
d_gene: -
abundance: -
j_gene: TRBJ1-2
CDR3aa: CASSEVPNYGYTF
CDR3nt: TGTGCCAGCAGTGAGGTCCCAAACTATGGCTACACCTTC

v_gene: TRBV28
d_gene: -
abundance: -
j_gene: TRBJ1-3
CDR3aa: CASSLDRSSGNTIYF
CDR3nt: TGTGCCAGCAGTCTCGACAGGTCCTCTGGAAACACCATATATTTT

v_gene: TRBV10-3
d_gene: -
abundance: -
j_gene: TRBJ2-3
CDR3aa: CAISKGGNTDTQYF
CDR3nt: TGTGCCATCAGTAAGGGGGGAAACACAGATACGCAGTATTTT

v_gene: TRBV6-1
d_gene: -
abundance: -
j_gene: TRBJ2-4
CDR3aa: CASSEGGAKNIQYF
CDR3nt: TGTGCCAGCAGTGAAGGTGGAGCCAAAAACATTCAGTACTTC

v_gene: TRBV5-1
d_gene: -
abundance: -
j_gene: TRBJ2-2
CDR3aa: CASSSYNSGELFF
CDR3nt: TGCGCCAGCAGCTCCTACAACTCCGGGGAGCTGTTTTTT

v_gene: TRBV11-2
d_gene: -
abundance: few
j_gene: TRBJ1-1
CDR3aa: CASSADGLDTEAFF
CDR3nt: TGTGCCAGCAGCGCAGACGGGTTGGACACTGAAGCTTTCTTT

v_gene: TRBV5-4
d_gene: TRBD1
abundance: -
j_gene: TRBJ2-7
CDR3aa: CASSGAGQGTYEQYF
CDR3nt: TGTGCCAGCAGCGGAGCCGGACAGGGGACCTACGAGCAGTACTTC

v_gene: TRBV27
d_gene: TRBD1
abundance: -
j_gene: TRBJ2-7
CDR3aa: CASSLIQGAGEQYF
CDR3nt: TGTGCCAGCAGTTTAATACAGGGGGCTGGAGAGCAGTACTTC

v_gene: TRBV18
d_gene: -
abundance: -
j_gene: TRBJ2-1
CDR3aa: CASSPENEQFF
CDR3nt: TGTGCCAGCTCTCCGGAGAATGAGCAGTTCTTC

v_gene: TRBV19
d_gene: TRBD2
abundance: -
j_gene: TRBJ2-4
CDR3aa: CASNQPRGTSGNQAKNIQYF
CDR3nt: TGTGCCAGTAATCAACCGAGGGGGACTAGCGGTAATCAAGCCAAAAACATTCAGTACTTC

v_gene: TRBV7-2
d_gene: -
abundance: -
j_gene: TRBJ2-2
CDR3aa: CASSFKRTGELFF
CDR3nt: TGTGCCAGCAGCTTTAAGAGGACCGGGGAGCTGTTTTTT

v_gene: TRBV11-1
d_gene: -
abundance: -
j_gene: TRBJ1-2
CDR3aa: CASSFYRANYGYTF
CDR3nt: TGTGCCAGCAGCTTTTACAGGGCTAACTATGGCTACACCTTC

v_gene: TRBV28
d_gene: -
abundance: once
j_gene: TRBJ2-7
CDR3aa: CASGYYEQYF
CDR3nt: TGTGCCAGCGGATACTACGAGCAGTACTTC

v_gene: TRBV4-2
d_gene: TRBD2
abundance: -
j_gene: TRBJ2-7
CDR3aa: CASSRNPTSGYYEQYF
CDR3nt: TGTGCCAGCAGCCGTAACCCAACTAGCGGTTACTACGAGCAGTACTTC

v_gene: TRBV10-3
d_gene: TRBD2
abundance: -
j_gene: TRBJ2-1
CDR3aa: CAIGGASGSKSYNEQFF
CDR3nt: TGTGCCATCGGGGGGGCTAGCGGGAGTAAGTCCTACAATGAGCAGTTCTTC

v_gene: TRBV7-8
d_gene: TRBD1
abundance: few
j_gene: TRBJ1-2
CDR3aa: CASSLDGQGSYGYTF
CDR3nt: TGTGCCAGCAGCTTAGACGGACAGGGAAGCTATGGCTACACCTTC

v_gene: TRBV11-2
d_gene: TRBD2
abundance: -
j_gene: TRBJ2-1
CDR3aa: CASSLGLTSGMSEQFF
CDR3nt: TGTGCCAGCAGCTTAGGCTTGACTAGCGGGATGAGTGAGCAGTTCTTC

v_gene: TRBV27
d_gene: -
abundance: few
j_gene: TRBJ1-5
CDR3aa: CASSWRNQPQHF
CDR3nt: TGTGCCAGCAGTTGGCGGAATCAGCCCCAGCATTTT

v_gene: TRBV11-2
d_gene: -
abundance: -
j_gene: TRBJ2-6
CDR3aa: CASSRKPSGANVLTF
CDR3nt: TGTGCCAGCAGCCGTAAGCCCTCTGGGGCCAACGTCCTGACTTTC

v_gene: TRBV21-1
d_gene: -
abundance: -
j_gene: TRBJ1-5
CDR3aa: CASSKHGQGSNQPQHF
CDR3nt: TGTGCCAGCAGCAAACACGGGCAGGGGAGCAATCAGCCCCAGCATTTT

v_gene: TRBV29-1
d_gene: -
abundance: few
j_gene: TRBJ1-1
CDR3aa: CSARTDQNTEAFF
CDR3nt: TGCAGCGCGAGGACAGACCAAAACACTGAAGCTTTCTTT

v_gene: TRBV7-3
d_gene: -
abundance: -
j_gene: TRBJ2-7
CDR3aa: CASSTGRNHEQYF
CDR3nt: TGTGCCAGCAGCACTGGACGGAACCACGAGCAGTACTTC

v_gene: TRBV18
d_gene: -
abundance: -
j_gene: TRBJ2-5
CDR3aa: CASSPPGQQETQYF
CDR3nt: TGTGCCAGCTCACCACCCGGCCAGCAAGAGACCCAGTACTTC

v_gene: TRBV5-1
d_gene: -
abundance: -
j_gene: TRBJ1-2
CDR3aa: CASSFGQPNYGYTF
CDR3nt: TGCGCCAGCAGCTTCGGACAGCCTAACTATGGCTACACCTTC

v_gene: TRBV20-1
d_gene: -
abundance: -
j_gene: TRBJ1-1
CDR3aa: CSARAQTEAFF
CDR3nt: TGCAGTGCTAGAGCACAGACTGAAGCTTTCTTT

v_gene: TRBV6-1
d_gene: -
abundance: -
j_gene: TRBJ2-7
CDR3aa: CASSEGPLAVAYEQYF
CDR3nt: TGTGCCAGCAGTGAAGGGCCTCTAGCTGTTGCCTACGAGCAGTACTTC